This entry is about one TCR beta chain. In this sample, this clone turned up a few times. Its antigen is currently not known. No per-base quality is available; no much larger clone lies one base away. The library was obtained by the immunoSEQ multiplex PCR assay. This is the immuneACCESS table as TCRdb keeps it, with only in-frame sequences that have V and J called. A part of the clones is gone; compared with another copy, unresolved V genes explain less than half, and the rest is unexplained. In this sample the table shows about 48,000 clones, about 88% of which occur a single time. The ten largest clones take up under 20% of the sample. V and J lose 0 bases and 2 bases, and a span of 9 bases separates them. The CDR3 runs 14 amino acids, cysteine and phenylalanine included. The sequence is cut down to CDR3 DNA, 42 bases in frame from base 1. The germline V gene gives CDR1 as SGDLS and CDR2 as YYNGEE.

These data originate in a study of radiotherapy plus CTLA-4 blockade in lung cancer (dated by TCRdb to 2016 to 2019). In the study overall: Objective responses occurred in 18% of enrolled patients, and approximately 34% achieved disease control. General study outcomes and caveats: The strongest predictors of response, as reported, were early dynamic changes in blood T cell clones along with a rise in serum interferon-beta after radiation. After treatment with radiotherapy and ipilimumab, TCR clones that originated in tumors expanded in peripheral blood.

The study evaluated CTLA-4 blockade (ipilimumab) given together with focal radiation therapy in patients who had chemo-refractory metastatic non-small-cell lung cancer. The sequencing used peripheral blood, collected from a patient treated with radiotherapy plus ipilimumab. The TCR sequence derives from a human donor with non-small cell lung cancer that progressed on radiotherapy plus ipilimumab. Some clones in this sample may be carry-over from other donors' samples. The chain was built from TRBV9 and TRBJ2-7; possibly the D gene is TRBD1, per 6 matching bases. The DNA sequence is TGTGCCAGCAGCGTAGCAGGGGAACCCTACGAGCAGTACTTC. The resulting protein is CASSVAGEPYEQYF.